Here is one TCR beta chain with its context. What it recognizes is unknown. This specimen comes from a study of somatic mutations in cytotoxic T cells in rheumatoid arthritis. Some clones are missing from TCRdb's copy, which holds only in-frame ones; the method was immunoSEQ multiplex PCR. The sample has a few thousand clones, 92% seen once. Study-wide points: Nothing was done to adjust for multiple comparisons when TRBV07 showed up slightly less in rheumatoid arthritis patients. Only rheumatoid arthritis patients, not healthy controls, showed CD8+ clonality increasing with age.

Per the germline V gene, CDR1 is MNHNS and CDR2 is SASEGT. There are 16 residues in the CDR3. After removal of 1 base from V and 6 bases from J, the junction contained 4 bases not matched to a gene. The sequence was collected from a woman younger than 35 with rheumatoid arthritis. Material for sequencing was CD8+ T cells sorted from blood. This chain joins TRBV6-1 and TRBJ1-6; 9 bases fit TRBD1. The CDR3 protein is CASSEVEGQGNSPLHF. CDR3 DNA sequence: TGTGCCAGCAGTGAAGTAGAGGGACAGGGTAATTCACCCCTCCACTTT.